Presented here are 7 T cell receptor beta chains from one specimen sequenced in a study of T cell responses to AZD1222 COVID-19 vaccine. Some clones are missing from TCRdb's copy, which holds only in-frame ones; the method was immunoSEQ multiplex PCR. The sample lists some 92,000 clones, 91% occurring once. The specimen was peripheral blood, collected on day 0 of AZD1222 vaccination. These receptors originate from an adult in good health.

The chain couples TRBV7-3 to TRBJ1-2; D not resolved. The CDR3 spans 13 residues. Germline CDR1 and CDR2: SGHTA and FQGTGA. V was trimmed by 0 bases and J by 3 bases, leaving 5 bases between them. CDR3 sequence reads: CASSLTGDYGYTF. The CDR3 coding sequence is TGTGCCAGCAGCTTAACGGGCGACTATGGCTACACCTTC.

CDR3 region: CASSLLAGGRETQYF. CDR3 bases: TGCGCCAGCAGCTTACTAGCGGGAGGGCGGGAGACCCAGTACTTC. The V gene is TRBV5-1, the J gene TRBJ2-5; 13 positions agree with TRBD2. J lost 5 bases, V lost 2 bases, and 3 bases had no gene match. The CDR3 has 15 residues. Germline CDR1 SGHRS, CDR2 YFSETQ. Filled out from reference TRBV5-1 and TRBJ2-5, the complete variable domain reads KAGVTQTPRYLIKTRGQQVTLSCSPISGHRSVSWYQQTPGQGLQFLFEYFSETQRNKGNFPGRFSGRQFSNSRSEMNVSTLELGDSALYLCASSLLAGGRETQYFGPGTRLLVL.

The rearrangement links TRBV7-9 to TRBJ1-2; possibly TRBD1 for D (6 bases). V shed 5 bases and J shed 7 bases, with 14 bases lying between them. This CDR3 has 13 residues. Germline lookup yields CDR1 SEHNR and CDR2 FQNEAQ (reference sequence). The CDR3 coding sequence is TGTGCCAGCAGCCCTAGCGGGGGGGCTGGCTACACCTTC. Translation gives CASSPSGGAGYTF.

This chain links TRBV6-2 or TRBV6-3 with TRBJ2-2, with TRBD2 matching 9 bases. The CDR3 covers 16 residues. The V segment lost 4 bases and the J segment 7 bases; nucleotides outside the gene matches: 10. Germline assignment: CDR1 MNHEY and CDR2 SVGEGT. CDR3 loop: CASSSSGGGAVGELFF. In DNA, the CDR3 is TGTGCCAGCAGTTCCTCTGGCGGGGGGGCTGTCGGGGAGCTGTTTTTT.

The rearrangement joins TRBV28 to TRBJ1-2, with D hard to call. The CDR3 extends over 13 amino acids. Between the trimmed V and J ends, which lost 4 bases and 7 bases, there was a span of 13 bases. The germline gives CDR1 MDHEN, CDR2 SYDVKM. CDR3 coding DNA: TGTGCCAGCAGTTCCCCTGGCCGTTTTGGCTACACCTTC. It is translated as CASSSPGRFGYTF.

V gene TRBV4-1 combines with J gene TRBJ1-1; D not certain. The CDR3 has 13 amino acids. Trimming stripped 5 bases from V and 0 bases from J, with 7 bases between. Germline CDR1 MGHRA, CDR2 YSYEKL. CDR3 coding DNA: TGCGCCAGCAGCATAGCCATGAACACTGAAGCTTTCTTT. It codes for CASSIAMNTEAFF.

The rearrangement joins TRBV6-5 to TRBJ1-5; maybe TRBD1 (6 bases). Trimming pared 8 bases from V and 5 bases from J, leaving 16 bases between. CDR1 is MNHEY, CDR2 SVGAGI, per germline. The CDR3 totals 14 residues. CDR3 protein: CASSTGNRYQPQHF. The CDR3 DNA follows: TGTGCCAGCTCAACAGGGAATAGGTATCAGCCCCAGCATTTT.